This TCR beta chain was found in a study of T cells in localized non-small cell lung cancer. In its sample, this clone was seen a few times. TCRdb keeps only in-frame clones here, not all; method: immunoSEQ multiplex PCR. The profile shows 25,000 to 30,000 clones, about 80% of them singletons. This CDR3 comprises 12 residues. Germline CDR1 and CDR2: SNHLY and FYNNEI. Trimming shortened V by 8 bases and J by 5 bases, and 12 bases separated the two germline ends. The receptor was isolated from a man between 40 and 75 years old with stage III lung adenocarcinoma. The V and J genes are TRBV2 and TRBJ2-5; D not resolved. The sequenced sample was peripheral blood mononuclear cells, obtained before any cancer treatment. The CDR3 reads CASSTSRETQYF. Here the CDR3 DNA reads TGTGCCAGCTCGACTTCTCGGGAGACCCAGTACTTC.